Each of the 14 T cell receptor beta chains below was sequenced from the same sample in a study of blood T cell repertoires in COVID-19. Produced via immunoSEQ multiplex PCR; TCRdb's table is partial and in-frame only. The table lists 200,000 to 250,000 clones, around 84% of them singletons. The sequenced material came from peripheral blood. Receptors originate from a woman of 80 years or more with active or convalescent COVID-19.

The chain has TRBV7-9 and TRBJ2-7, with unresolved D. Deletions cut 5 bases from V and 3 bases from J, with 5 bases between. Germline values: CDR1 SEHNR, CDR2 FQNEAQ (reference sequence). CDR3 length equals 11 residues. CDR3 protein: CASSPLYEQYF. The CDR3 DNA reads TGTGCCAGCAGCCCTCTCTACGAGCAGTACTTC.

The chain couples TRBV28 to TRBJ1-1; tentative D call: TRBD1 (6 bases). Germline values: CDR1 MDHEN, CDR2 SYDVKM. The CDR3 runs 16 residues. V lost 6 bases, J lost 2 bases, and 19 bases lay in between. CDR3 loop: CASRLGAGEPNTEAFF. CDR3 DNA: TGTGCCAGCAGATTAGGGGCAGGGGAACCTAACACTGAAGCTTTCTTT.

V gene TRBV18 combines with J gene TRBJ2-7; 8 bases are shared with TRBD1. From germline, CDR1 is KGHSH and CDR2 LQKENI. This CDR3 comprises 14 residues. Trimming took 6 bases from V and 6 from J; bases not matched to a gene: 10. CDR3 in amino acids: CASSAGGARSEQYF. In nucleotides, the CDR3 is TGTGCCAGCTCCGCAGGGGGCGCGAGGAGCGAGCAGTACTTC.

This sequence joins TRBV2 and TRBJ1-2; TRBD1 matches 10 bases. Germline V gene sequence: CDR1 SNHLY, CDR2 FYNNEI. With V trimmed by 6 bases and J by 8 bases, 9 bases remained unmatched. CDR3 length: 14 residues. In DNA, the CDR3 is TGTGCCAGCAGGGCCCGGACAGGGGGTGGCGGCTACACCTTC. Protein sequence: CASRARTGGGGYTF.

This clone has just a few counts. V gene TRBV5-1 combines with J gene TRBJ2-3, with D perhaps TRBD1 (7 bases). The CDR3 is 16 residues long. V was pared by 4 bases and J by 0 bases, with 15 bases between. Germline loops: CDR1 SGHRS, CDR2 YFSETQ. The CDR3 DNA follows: TGCGCCAGCAGCGCGGGACAGAAGCGAAGCACAGATACGCAGTATTTT. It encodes CASSAGQKRSTDTQYF.

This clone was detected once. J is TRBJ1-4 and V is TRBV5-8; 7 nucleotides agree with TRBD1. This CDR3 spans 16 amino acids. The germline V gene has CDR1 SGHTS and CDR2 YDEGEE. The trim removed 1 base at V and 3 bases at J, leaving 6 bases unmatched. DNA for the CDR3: TGTGCCAGCAGCTTGTCTCGGGGGACAGCTAATGAAAAACTGTTTTTT. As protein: CASSLSRGTANEKLFF.

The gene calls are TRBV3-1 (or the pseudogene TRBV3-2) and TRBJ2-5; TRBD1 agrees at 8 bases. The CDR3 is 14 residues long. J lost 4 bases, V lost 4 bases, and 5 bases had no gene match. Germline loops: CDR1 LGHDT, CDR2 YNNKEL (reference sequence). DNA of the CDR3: TGTGCCAGCAGCCCGACAGGGGTGGTAGAGACCCAGTACTTC. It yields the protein CASSPTGVVETQYF.

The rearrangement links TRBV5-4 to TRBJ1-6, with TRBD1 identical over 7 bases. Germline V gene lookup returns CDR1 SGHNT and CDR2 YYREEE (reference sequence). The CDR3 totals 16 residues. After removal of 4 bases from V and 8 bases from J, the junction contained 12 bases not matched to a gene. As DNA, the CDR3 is TGTGCCAGCAGCCGGGGACAGAGGGATGGGTATTCACCCCTCCACTTT. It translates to CASSRGQRDGYSPLHF.

The chain's CDR3 is CASSVVAGREQYF. The CDR3 DNA sequence: TGTGCCAGCAGCGTGGTAGCGGGACGGGAGCAGTACTTC. V usage is TRBV5-4 and J usage is TRBJ2-7; TRBD2 matches at 8 bases. CDR1 SGHNT and CDR2 YYREEE come from the germline V gene (reference sequence). V lost 4 bases, J lost 7 bases, and 7 bases stayed unmatched. The CDR3 is made up of 13 amino acids.

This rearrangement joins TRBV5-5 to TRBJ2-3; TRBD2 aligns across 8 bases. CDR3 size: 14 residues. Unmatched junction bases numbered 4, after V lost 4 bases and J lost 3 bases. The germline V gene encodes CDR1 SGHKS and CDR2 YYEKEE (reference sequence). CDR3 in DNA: TGTGCCAGCAGCCGGACTAGCTTTACAGATACGCAGTATTTT. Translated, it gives CASSRTSFTDTQYF. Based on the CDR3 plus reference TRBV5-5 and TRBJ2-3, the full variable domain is DAGVTQSPTHLIKTRGQQVTLRCSPISGHKSVSWYQQVLGQGPQFIFQYYEKEERGRGNFPDRFSARQFPNYSSELNVNALLLGDSALYLCASSRTSFTDTQYFGPGTRLTVL.

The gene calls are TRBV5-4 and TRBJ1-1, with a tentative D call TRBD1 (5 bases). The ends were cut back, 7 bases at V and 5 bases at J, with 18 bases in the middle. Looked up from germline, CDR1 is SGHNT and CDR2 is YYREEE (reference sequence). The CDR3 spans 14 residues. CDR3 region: CASGYGQGGTEAFF. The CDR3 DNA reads TGTGCCAGCGGTTACGGGCAGGGAGGTACTGAAGCTTTCTTT.

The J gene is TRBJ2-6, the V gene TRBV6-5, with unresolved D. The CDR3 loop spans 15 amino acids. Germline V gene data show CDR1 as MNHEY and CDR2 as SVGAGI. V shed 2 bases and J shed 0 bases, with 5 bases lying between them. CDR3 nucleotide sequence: TGTGCCAGCAGTTACGAGATCTCTGGGGCCAACGTCCTGACTTTC. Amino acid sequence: CASSYEISGANVLTF.

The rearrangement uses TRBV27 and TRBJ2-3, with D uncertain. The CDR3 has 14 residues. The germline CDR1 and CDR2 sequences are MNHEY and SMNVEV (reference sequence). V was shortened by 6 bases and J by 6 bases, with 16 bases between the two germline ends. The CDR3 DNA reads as TGTGCCAGCAGCCCTACCCGTGGTTTTGATACGCAGTATTTT. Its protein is CASSPTRGFDTQYF.

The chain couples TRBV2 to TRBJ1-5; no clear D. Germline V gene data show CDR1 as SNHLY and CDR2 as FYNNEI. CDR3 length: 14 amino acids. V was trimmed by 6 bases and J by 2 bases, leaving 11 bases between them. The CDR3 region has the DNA TGTGCCAGCAGATATACGCGGGGCAATCAGCCCCAGCATTTT. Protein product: CASRYTRGNQPQHF. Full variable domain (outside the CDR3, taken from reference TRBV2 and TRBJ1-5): EPEVTQTPSHQVTQMGQEVILRCVPISNHLYFYWYRQILGQKVEFLVSFYNNEISEKSEIFDDQFSVERPDGSNFTLKIRSTKLEDSAMYFCASRYTRGNQPQHFGDGTRLSIL.